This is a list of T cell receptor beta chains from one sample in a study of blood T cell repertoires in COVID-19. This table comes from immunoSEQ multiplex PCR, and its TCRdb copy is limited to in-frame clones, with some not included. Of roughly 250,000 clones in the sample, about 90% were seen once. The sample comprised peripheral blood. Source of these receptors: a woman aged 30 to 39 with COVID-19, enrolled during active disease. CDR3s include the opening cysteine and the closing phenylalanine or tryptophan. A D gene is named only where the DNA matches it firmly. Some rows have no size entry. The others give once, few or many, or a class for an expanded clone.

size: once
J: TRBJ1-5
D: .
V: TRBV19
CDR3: CASNNQGTHGNQPQHF
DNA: TGTGCCAGTAATAACCAGGGGACACACGGAAATCAGCCCCAGCATTTT

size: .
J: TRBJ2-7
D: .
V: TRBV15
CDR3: CATSGVASMGYEQYF
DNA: TGTGCCACCAGCGGAGTAGCTAGCATGGGCTACGAGCAGTACTTC

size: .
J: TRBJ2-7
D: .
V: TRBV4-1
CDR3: CASSRLGQTLGSYEQYF
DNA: TGCGCCAGCAGCCGCCTCGGACAGACGCTCGGTTCCTACGAGCAGTACTTC

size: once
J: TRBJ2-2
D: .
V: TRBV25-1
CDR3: CASSAGNTGELFF
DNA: TGTGCCAGCAGTGCAGGGAACACCGGGGAGCTGTTTTTT

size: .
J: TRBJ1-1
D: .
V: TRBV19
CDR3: CASSIDRFANTEAFF
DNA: TGTGCCAGTAGTATCGACAGGTTCGCGAACACTGAAGCTTTCTTT

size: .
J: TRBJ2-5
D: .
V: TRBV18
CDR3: CASSRRREGDTQYF
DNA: TGTGCCAGCTCCCGACGGAGGGAAGGTGACACCCAGTACTTC

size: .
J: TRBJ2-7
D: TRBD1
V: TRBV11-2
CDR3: CASSYITGTGSYEQYF
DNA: TGTGCCAGCAGCTACATTACCGGGACAGGCTCCTACGAGCAGTACTTC

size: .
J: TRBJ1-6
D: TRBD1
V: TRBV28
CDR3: CASSLLQGAYNSPLHF
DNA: TGTGCCAGCAGTTTACTCCAGGGGGCCTATAATTCACCCCTCCACTTT

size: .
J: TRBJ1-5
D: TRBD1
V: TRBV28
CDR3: CASSQTGGLSNQPQHF
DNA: TGTGCCAGCAGCCAAACAGGGGGATTAAGCAATCAGCCCCAGCATTTT

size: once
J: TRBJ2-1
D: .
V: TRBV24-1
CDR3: CATSDPGVSWGNEQFF
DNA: TGTGCCACCAGTGACCCAGGGGTGTCGTGGGGCAATGAGCAGTTCTTC

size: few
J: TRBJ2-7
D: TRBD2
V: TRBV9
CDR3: CASSASGGAYEQYF
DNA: TGTGCCAGCAGCGCTAGCGGGGGAGCCTACGAGCAGTACTTC

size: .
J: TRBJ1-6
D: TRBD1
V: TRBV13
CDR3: CASSPGQGTSPLHF
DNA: TGTGCCAGCAGCCCTGGACAGGGAACTTCACCCCTCCACTTT

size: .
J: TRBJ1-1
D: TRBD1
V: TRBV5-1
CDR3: CASSLEAGQANTEAFF
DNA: TGCGCCAGCAGCTTGGAGGCCGGACAGGCAAACACTGAAGCTTTCTTT

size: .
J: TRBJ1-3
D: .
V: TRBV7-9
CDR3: CASSSRLRAPGNRNTIYF
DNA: TGTGCCAGCAGCAGTCGCCTCCGAGCCCCAGGGAATAGAAACACCATATATTTT

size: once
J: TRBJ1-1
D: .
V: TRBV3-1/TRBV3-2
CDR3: CASSQAQGTEAFF
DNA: TGTGCCAGCAGCCAAGCACAGGGAACTGAAGCTTTCTTT

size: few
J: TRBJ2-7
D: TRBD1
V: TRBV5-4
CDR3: CASSLELGEHIGTAYEQYF
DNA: TGTGCCAGCAGCTTGGAATTGGGGGAGCATATCGGGACAGCCTACGAGCAGTACTTC

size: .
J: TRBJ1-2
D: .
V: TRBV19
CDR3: CASRWGDAGYTF
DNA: TGTGCCAGCCGGTGGGGGGACGCTGGCTACACCTTC

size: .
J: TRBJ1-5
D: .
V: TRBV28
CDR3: CASRPQVGGDQPQHF
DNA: TGTGCCAGCAGACCACAGGTAGGGGGAGATCAGCCCCAGCATTTT

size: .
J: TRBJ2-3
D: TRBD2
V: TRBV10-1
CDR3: CASSEFRGGPADTQYF
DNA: TGCGCCAGCAGTGAGTTTCGGGGGGGCCCCGCAGATACGCAGTATTTT

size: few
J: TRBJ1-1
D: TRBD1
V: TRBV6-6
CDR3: CASSRGRSGTEAFF
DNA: TGTGCCAGCAGCAGGGGGCGTTCAGGCACTGAAGCTTTCTTT

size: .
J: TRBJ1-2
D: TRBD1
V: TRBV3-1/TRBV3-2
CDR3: CASSPRTGLDGYTF
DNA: TGTGCCAGCAGCCCGCGGACAGGGTTGGATGGCTACACCTTC

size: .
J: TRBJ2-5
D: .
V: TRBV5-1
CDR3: CASSSLGLQSETQYF
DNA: TGCGCCAGCAGCTCCCTAGGACTTCAATCAGAGACCCAGTACTTC

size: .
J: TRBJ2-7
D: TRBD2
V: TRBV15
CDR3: CATSRQLAGVYEQYF
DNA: TGTGCCACCAGCAGACAACTAGCGGGGGTCTACGAGCAGTACTTC

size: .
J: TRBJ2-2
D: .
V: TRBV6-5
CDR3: CASRLSIGELFF
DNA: TGTGCCAGCCGGTTGAGTATCGGGGAGCTGTTTTTT

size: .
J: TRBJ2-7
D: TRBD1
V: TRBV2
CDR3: CASFDPRDRENYEQYF
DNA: TGTGCCAGCTTCGACCCCCGGGACAGGGAAAACTACGAGCAGTACTTC

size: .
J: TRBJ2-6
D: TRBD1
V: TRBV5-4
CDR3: CASSYTGAGANVLTF
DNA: TGTGCCAGCAGTTATACAGGGGCTGGGGCCAACGTCCTGACTTTC

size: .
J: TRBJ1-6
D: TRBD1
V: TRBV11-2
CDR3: CASSLVPGQGYNSPLHF
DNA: TGTGCCAGCAGCTTAGTTCCGGGACAGGGTTATAATTCACCCCTCCACTTT

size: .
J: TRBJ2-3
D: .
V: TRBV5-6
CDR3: CASSFEGATDTQYF
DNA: TGTGCCAGCAGCTTCGAAGGGGCCACAGATACGCAGTATTTT

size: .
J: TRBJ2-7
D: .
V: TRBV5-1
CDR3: CASSLETISSYEQYF
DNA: TGCGCCAGCAGCTTAGAAACGATCAGCTCCTACGAGCAGTACTTC

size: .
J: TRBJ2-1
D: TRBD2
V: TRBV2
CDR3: CASSVSGASYNEQFF
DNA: TGTGCCAGCAGTGTTAGCGGGGCTTCCTACAATGAGCAGTTCTTC